These 2 T cell receptor beta chains share one sample of origin, sequenced in a study of T-cell reconstitution after alpha-beta-depleted transplantation in children. TCRbeta library construction was performed incorporating unique molecular identifiers. TCRdb used MiXCR to reprocess the PCR reads, holding one entry per CDR3 protein. The data hold some 600,000 distinct CDR3 sequences, with 13% observed a single time. This sample comprised PBMCs, mostly from graft donor cells, obtained 360 days after TCRalphabeta/CD19-depleted stem cell transplant. These receptors were taken from a male patient younger than 18 who had a stem cell transplant for acute myeloid leukemia, so the T cells may come from the graft donor.

For this clonotype: This could be a read error, since a much larger clone is one nucleotide away. The chain links TRBV7-2 to TRBJ2-7, with unresolved D. This CDR3 is 12 amino acids long. Germline V gene sequence: CDR1 SGHTA, CDR2 FQGNSA. V was clipped by 5 bases and J by 0 bases, with 5 bases between them. The CDR3 region is CASSISSYEQYF. The CDR3 DNA reads as TGTGCCAGCAGCATAAGCTCCTACGAGCAGTACTTC.

This clonotype was seen ten or more times. The chain employs TRBV29-1 and TRBJ2-7; 11 bases agree with TRBD2. The V and J ends lost 6 bases and 3 bases, in that order; junction bases with no gene match: 7. This CDR3 is built from 14 residues. Germline V gene data show CDR1 as SQVTM and CDR2 as ANQGSEA. CDR3 in amino acids: CSVSRLAGLYEQYF. CDR3 nucleotide sequence: TGCAGCGTAAGTCGACTAGCGGGACTCTACGAGCAGTACTTC.